This T cell receptor (beta chain) was observed in a study of blood T cell repertoires in COVID-19. Background on the study: The United States, Italy and Spain supplied acute and convalescent COVID-19 samples. PBMCs, B-cell-depleted T cells, or T cells were the source of the cDNA or gDNA that made up the material.

The CDR3 extends over 14 amino acids. Per germline, CDR1 SGHTA and CDR2 FQGNSA. The germline V and J ends were trimmed by 1 base and 3 bases, with 9 bases remaining between them. Authors' processing steps: Reference gene primer amplification gave estimated nucleated cell counts. Produced via immunoSEQ multiplex PCR; TCRdb's table is partial and in-frame only. V and J calls and clone size are given by that table; D and trimming were obtained from the DNA. The data contain roughly 200,000 clones, 70% to 90% of them singletons. Sequences were obtained from peripheral blood. This clonotype originated in a young woman who had recovered from COVID-19. V gene TRBV7-2 combines with J gene TRBJ1-1; no firm D call. The CDR3 loop is CASSLDSRYTEAFF. CDR3 nucleotide sequence: TGTGCCAGCAGCTTAGATAGCCGCTACACTGAAGCTTTCTTT.